The 27 T cell receptor beta chains below were found in one sample sequenced in a study of identifying expanded T cells in peripheral blood. Sequenced by immunoSEQ multiplex PCR; TCRdb stores in-frame clones only, minus some. The sample consists of approximately 120,000 clones, about nine tenths of them appearing once. Sample: blood. These receptor sequences come from a person aged 18 to 70 in good health.

The rearrangement joins TRBV7-3 to TRBJ2-3; tentatively, D is TRBD2 (7 bases). The V and J ends lost 8 bases and 0 bases respectively, with 9 bases between them. Germline V CDR1 and CDR2: SGHTA, FQGTGA. The CDR3 length is 13 residues. In DNA, the CDR3 is TGTGCCAGCGGGGGGGCTAGCACAGATACGCAGTATTTT. This gives the protein CASGGASTDTQYF.

This clone came up once. The chain employs TRBV5-4 and TRBJ1-1; weak D call: TRBD1 (6 bases). V shed 4 bases and J shed 6 bases, with 19 bases lying between them. There are 15 residues in the CDR3. Germline values: CDR1 SGHNT, CDR2 YYREEE (reference sequence). CDR3 loop: CASSPPTGFEAEAFF. The DNA for the CDR3 is TGTGCCAGCAGCCCTCCCACAGGGTTTGAAGCTGAAGCTTTCTTT.

The chain combines TRBV5-4 with TRBJ2-1, with 8 bases fitting TRBD2. The CDR3 runs to 15 residues. Unmatched junction bases numbered 5, after V lost 0 bases and J lost 6 bases. Germline V gene lookup returns CDR1 SGHNT and CDR2 YYREEE (reference sequence). The CDR3 loop reads CASSLGASGPNEQFF. Here the CDR3 DNA reads TGTGCCAGCAGCTTGGGGGCTAGCGGGCCCAATGAGCAGTTCTTC.

V gene TRBV7-8 combines with J gene TRBJ1-6, with unresolved D. This CDR3 has 14 amino acids. Trimming removed 0 bases from V and 13 bases from J, with 13 bases in between. The germline CDR1 and CDR2 sequences are SGHVS and FQNEAQ. CDR3 sequence reads: CASSLALYQDPLHF. CDR3 sequence (DNA): TGTGCCAGCAGCTTAGCGCTCTACCAAGATCCCCTCCACTTT.

The genes are TRBV21-1 and TRBJ2-5. TRBV21-1 is a pseudogene. This CDR3 is 15 amino acids long. The CDR3 nucleotides are TGTGCCAGCAGCAAAGAAGTGACGAAGCAAGAGACCCAGTACTTC. It specifies CASSKEVTKQETQYF.

The chain combines TRBV5-1 with TRBJ2-5; weak D call: TRBD2 (5 bases). This CDR3 is 16 amino acids long. In germline, CDR1 is SGHRS, CDR2 YFSETQ. V lost 1 base and J lost 1, with 14 bases in between. The CDR3 region is CASSLSVASTQETQYF. In DNA, the CDR3 is TGCGCCAGCAGCTTGTCCGTGGCTAGCACCCAAGAGACCCAGTACTTC.

The rearrangement joins TRBV6-5 to TRBJ2-7, with D possibly matching TRBD1 (6 bases). Germline-derived CDR1 and CDR2 are MNHEY and SVGAGI. The V end was cut by 6 bases, the J end by 3 bases, with 15 bases between. The CDR3 sequence is 14 residues long. The CDR3: CASRTPGQYYEQYF. DNA of the CDR3: TGTGCCAGCAGAACGCCGGGACAATACTACGAGCAGTACTTC.

V is TRBV11-3 and J is TRBJ2-7; D is perhaps TRBD1 (5 bases). Trimming shortened V by 1 base and J by 1 base, and 11 bases separated the two germline ends. The CDR3 totals 15 residues. Germline CDR1 is SGHNT and CDR2 is YENEEA. The CDR3 here is CASSLGTGPSYEQYF. For the CDR3, the DNA is TGTGCCAGCAGCTTAGGAACAGGCCCATCCTACGAGCAGTACTTC.

This clone has a single count. The chain carries TRBV9 and TRBJ2-2; TRBD1 agrees at 7 bases. The V segment lost 0 bases and the J segment 5 bases; nucleotides outside the gene matches: 7. Germline V gives CDR1 SGDLS, CDR2 YYNGEE. CDR3 size: 16 residues. The CDR3 nucleotides read TGTGCCAGCAGCGTAGGCGGACAGGTTCGAACCGGGGAGCTGTTTTTT. Encoded protein: CASSVGGQVRTGELFF.

In this sample, this clone turned up once. The chain employs TRBV19 and TRBJ2-2; a possible D gene is TRBD1 (5 bases). This CDR3 has 13 amino acids. Trimming removed 10 bases at V and 3 bases at J, with 12 bases between. CDR1 LNHDA and CDR2 SQIVND come from the germline V gene (reference sequence). CDR3 in amino acids: CAIKGRDTGELFF. In DNA, the CDR3 is TGTGCCATAAAGGGCAGGGACACCGGGGAGCTGTTTTTT.

This chain joins TRBV6-5 and TRBJ2-2; tentatively, D is TRBD1 (5 bases). Germline values: CDR1 MNHEY, CDR2 SVGAGI. This CDR3 contains 12 residues. V lost 8 bases and J lost 2, with 6 bases in between. CDR3 residues: CASQGNTGELFF. CDR3 in DNA: TGTGCCAGCCAGGGTAACACCGGGGAGCTGTTTTTT.

V gene TRBV7-6 combines with J gene TRBJ2-1; D perhaps matches TRBD2 (6 bases). There are 15 residues in the CDR3. CDR1 and CDR2 (germline): SGHVS, FNYEAQ. Trimming stripped 1 base from V and 4 bases from J, with 11 bases between. This CDR3 is CASSLVPGLYNEQFF. In nucleotides, the CDR3 is TGTGCCAGCAGCTTAGTTCCGGGACTTTACAATGAGCAGTTCTTC.

The rearrangement joins TRBV7-8 to TRBJ1-6; the D gene is possibly TRBD1 (5 bases). Per the germline V gene, CDR1 is SGHVS and CDR2 is FQNEAQ. Trimming stripped 2 bases from V and 7 bases from J, with 9 bases between. CDR3 size: 14 residues. DNA for the CDR3: TGTGCCAGCAGCTTACAGGGCGAGAATTCACCCCTCCACTTT. It codes for CASSLQGENSPLHF.

This sequence joins TRBV6-6 and TRBJ2-7, with D maybe TRBD1 (5 bases). Germline CDR1 MNHNY, CDR2 SVGAGI (reference sequence). CDR3 size: 14 residues. V lost 5 bases to trimming and J lost 2 bases, with 13 bases between them. CDR3 DNA: TGTGCCAGCAGTACCGCTGGGGCGGCCTACGAGCAGTACTTC. It yields the protein CASSTAGAAYEQYF.

This chain links TRBV6-1 with TRBJ1-1, with D possibly matching TRBD1 (6 bases). Trimming took off 10 bases at V and 1 base at J, with 13 bases between the two ends. The CDR3 is 13 residues long. Germline-derived CDR1 and CDR2 are MNHNS and SASEGT. CDR3 loop: CATPGHPNTEAFF. As DNA, the CDR3 is TGTGCCACCCCGGGACACCCGAACACTGAAGCTTTCTTT.

V and J are TRBV6-1 and TRBJ2-2; possible D gene TRBD1, 7 bases. V lost 6 bases to trimming and J lost 6 bases, with 11 bases between them. From germline, CDR1 is MNHNS and CDR2 SASEGT. The CDR3 loop spans 13 amino acids. The CDR3 here is CASRARGAGELFF. CDR3 nucleotides: TGTGCCAGCAGGGCCAGGGGGGCCGGGGAGCTGTTTTTT.

V is TRBV5-8 and J is TRBJ1-1; TRBD1 is a possible D gene (5 bases). Germline V gene sequence: CDR1 SGHTS, CDR2 YDEGEE. This CDR3 has 16 residues. Trimming stripped 8 bases from V and 4 bases from J, with 24 bases between. For the CDR3, the DNA is TGTGCCAGTCAGAGGGGAGACAGCTCGAAGGGCACTGAAGCTTTCTTT. It translates to CASQRGDSSKGTEAFF.

The V call is TRBV11-2, the J call TRBJ2-3; 7 nucleotides line up with TRBD2. Looked up from germline, CDR1 is SGHAT and CDR2 is FQNNGV. V shed 5 bases, J shed 4 bases, and the junction held 6 bases outside the gene matches. CDR3 length equals 14 residues. The CDR3 DNA is TGTGCCAGCAGCCGCGGGAGTGGGTCAGATACGCAGTATTTT. As protein: CASSRGSGSDTQYF.

In this sample, this clone turned up once. The V call is TRBV10-1, the J call TRBJ1-1; D possibly corresponds to TRBD1 (5 bases). The CDR3 totals 13 residues. V gave up 6 bases and J gave up 4 bases, with 12 bases separating them. The germline V gene has CDR1 WNHNN and CDR2 SYGVQD (reference sequence). CDR3 nucleotides: TGCGCCAGCAGAGCTCAGGGCGGCACTGAAGCTTTCTTT. Its translation: CASRAQGGTEAFF.

The J gene is TRBJ1-1, the V gene TRBV11-3, with D perhaps TRBD1 (5 bases). The CDR3 is 13 residues long. The V gene lost 5 bases and the J gene lost 8 bases, with 15 bases spanning the gap. Germline CDR1 and CDR2: SGHNT and YENEEA. The CDR3 coding sequence is TGTGCCAGCAGCATGCATAAAGGGGCCGAAGCTTTCTTT. Translation: CASSMHKGAEAFF.

A single count supports this clone. The rearrangement links TRBV10-3 to TRBJ1-1; D is unresolved. Trimming removed 6 bases at V and 4 bases at J, with 6 bases between. Germline V gene data show CDR1 as ENHRY and CDR2 as SYGVKD. The CDR3 has 11 residues. Written as DNA, the CDR3 is TGTGCCATCAGCCAGAGCACTGAAGCTTTCTTT. This sequence encodes CAISQSTEAFF.

The chain combines TRBV7-2 with TRBJ2-7; D may be TRBD2 (5 bases). This CDR3 is 13 amino acids long. CDR1 and CDR2 from the germline V gene are SGHTA and FQGNSA. Trimming stripped 2 bases from V and 6 bases from J, with 11 bases between. The CDR3 nucleotides read TGTGCCAGCAGCTTATGGGAGTCTCGCGAGCAGTACTTC. Protein: CASSLWESREQYF. The whole variable domain, remainder taken from reference TRBV7-2 and TRBJ2-7, is GAGVSQSPSNKVTEKGKDVELRCDPISGHTALYWYRQSLGQGLEFLIYFQGNSAPDKSGLPSDRFSAERTGGSVSTLTIQRTQQEDSAVYLCASSLWESREQYFGPGTRLTVT.

This chain connects TRBV4-3 to TRBJ1-1, with 7 bases that match TRBD1. The V gene end was trimmed by 4 bases and the J gene end by 1 base; junction bases not matched to a gene: 0. Germline CDR1 reads LGHNA; CDR2 reads YSLEER. This CDR3 contains 13 residues. DNA of the CDR3: TGCGCCAGCAGCCGGACAGGGAACACTGAAGCTTTCTTT. Translating gives CASSRTGNTEAFF.

The V call is TRBV18, the J call TRBJ1-3; 7 nucleotides match TRBD1. The V and J ends lost 3 bases and 4 bases, in that order; junction bases with no gene match: 6. This CDR3 is 15 amino acids long. Per the germline V gene, CDR1 is KGHSH and CDR2 is LQKENI. The DNA for the CDR3 is TGTGCCAGCTCACCCCCGCAGGGGGGCGGAAACACCATATATTTT. Its protein product is CASSPPQGGGNTIYF.

The V and J genes are TRBV6-5 and TRBJ2-3, with D possibly matching TRBD1 (5 bases). The germline CDR1 and CDR2 sequences are MNHEY and SVGAGI. The CDR3 contains 13 residues. V lost 6 bases to trimming and J lost 6 bases, with 13 bases between them. The CDR3, as DNA: TGTGCCAGCAGCCACCAGGGCTACGATACGCAGTATTTT. Protein product: CASSHQGYDTQYF.

The chain has TRBV18 and TRBJ2-7; 11 positions agree with TRBD2. This CDR3 has 16 amino acids. In germline, CDR1 is KGHSH, CDR2 LQKENI. V was clipped by 3 bases and J by 2 bases; unmatched bases: 6. CDR3 amino acids: CASSPAGTSGTYEQYF. The DNA for the CDR3 is TGTGCCAGCTCACCCGCTGGGACTAGCGGTACCTACGAGCAGTACTTC.

The chain combines TRBV19 with TRBJ1-2; 9 bases fit TRBD1. V was clipped by 7 bases and J by 2 bases; unmatched bases: 2. Germline V CDR1 and CDR2: LNHDA, SQIVND (reference sequence). This CDR3 region has 13 residues. This CDR3 is CASTGTGNYGYTF. The CDR3 region has the DNA TGTGCCAGTACCGGGACAGGGAACTATGGCTACACCTTC. Based on the CDR3 plus reference TRBV19 and TRBJ1-2, the full variable domain is DGGITQSPKYLFRKEGQNVTLSCEQNLNHDAMYWYRQDPGQGLRLIYYSQIVNDFQKGDIAEGYSVSREKKESFPLTVTSAQKNPTAFYLCASTGTGNYGYTFGSGTRLTVV.